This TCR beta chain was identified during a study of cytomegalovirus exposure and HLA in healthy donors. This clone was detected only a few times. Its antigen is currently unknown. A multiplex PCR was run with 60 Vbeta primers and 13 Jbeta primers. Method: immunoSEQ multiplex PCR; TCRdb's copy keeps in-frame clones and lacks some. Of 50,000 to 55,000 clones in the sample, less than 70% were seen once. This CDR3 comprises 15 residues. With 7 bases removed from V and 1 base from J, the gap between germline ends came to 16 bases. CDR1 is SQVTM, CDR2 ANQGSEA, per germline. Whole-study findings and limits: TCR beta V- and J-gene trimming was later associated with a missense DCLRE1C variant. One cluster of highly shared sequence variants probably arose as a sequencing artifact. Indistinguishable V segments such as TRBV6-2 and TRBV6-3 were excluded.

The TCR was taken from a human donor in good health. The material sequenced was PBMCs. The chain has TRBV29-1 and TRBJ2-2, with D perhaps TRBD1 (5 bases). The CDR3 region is CSAGHGIENTGELFF. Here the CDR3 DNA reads TGCAGCGCCGGACATGGAATTGAGAACACCGGGGAGCTGTTTTTT.